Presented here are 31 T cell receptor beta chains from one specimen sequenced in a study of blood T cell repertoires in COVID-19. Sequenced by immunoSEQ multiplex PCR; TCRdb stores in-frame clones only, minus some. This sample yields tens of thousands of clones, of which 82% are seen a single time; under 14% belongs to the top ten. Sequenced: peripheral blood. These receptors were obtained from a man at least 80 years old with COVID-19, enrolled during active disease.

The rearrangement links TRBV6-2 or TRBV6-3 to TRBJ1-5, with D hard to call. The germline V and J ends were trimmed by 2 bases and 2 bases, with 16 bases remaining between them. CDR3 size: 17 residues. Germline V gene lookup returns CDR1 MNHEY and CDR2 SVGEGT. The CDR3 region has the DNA TGTGCCAGCAGTTACCCGCTAGGGAGTGGTGGCAATCAGCCCCAGCATTTT. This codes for CASSYPLGSGGNQPQHF.

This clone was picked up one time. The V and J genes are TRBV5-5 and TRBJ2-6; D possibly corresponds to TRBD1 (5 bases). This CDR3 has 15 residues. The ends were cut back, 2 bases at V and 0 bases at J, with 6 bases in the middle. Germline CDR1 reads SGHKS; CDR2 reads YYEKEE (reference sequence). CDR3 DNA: TGTGCCAGCAGCTTAACAGGCTCTGGGGCCAACGTCCTGACTTTC. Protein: CASSLTGSGANVLTF.

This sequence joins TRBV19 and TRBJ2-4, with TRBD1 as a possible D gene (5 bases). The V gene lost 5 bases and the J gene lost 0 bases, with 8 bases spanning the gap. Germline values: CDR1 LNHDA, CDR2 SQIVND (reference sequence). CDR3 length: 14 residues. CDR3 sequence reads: CASSAQGAKNIQYF. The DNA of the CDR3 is TGTGCCAGTAGTGCCCAGGGAGCCAAAAACATTCAGTACTTC.

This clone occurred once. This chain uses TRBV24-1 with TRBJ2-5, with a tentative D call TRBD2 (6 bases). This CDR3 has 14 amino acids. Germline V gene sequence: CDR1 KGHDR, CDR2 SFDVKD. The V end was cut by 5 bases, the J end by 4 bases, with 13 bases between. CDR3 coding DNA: TGTGCCACCAGTGGCGGGGACCGGCTAGAGACCCAGTACTTC. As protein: CATSGGDRLETQYF.

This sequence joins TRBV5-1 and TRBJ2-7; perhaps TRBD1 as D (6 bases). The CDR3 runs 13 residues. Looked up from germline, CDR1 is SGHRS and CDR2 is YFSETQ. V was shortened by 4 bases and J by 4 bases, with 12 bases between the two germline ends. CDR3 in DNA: TGCGCCAGCAGCAGAAACAGGGAGTACGAGCAGTACTTC. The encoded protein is CASSRNREYEQYF.

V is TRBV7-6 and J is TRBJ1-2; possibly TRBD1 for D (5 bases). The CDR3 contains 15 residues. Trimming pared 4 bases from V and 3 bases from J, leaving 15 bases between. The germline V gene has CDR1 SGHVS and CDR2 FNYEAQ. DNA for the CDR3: TGTGCCAGCAGCTCAGGGAGGGACCTTGACTATGGCTACACCTTC. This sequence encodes CASSSGRDLDYGYTF.

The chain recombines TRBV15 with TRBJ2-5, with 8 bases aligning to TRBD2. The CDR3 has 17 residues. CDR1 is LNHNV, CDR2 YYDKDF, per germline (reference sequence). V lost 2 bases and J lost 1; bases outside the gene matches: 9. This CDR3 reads CATSRPGSGRAQETQYF. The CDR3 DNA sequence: TGTGCCACCAGCAGACCCGGATCCGGGAGGGCCCAAGAGACCCAGTACTTC.

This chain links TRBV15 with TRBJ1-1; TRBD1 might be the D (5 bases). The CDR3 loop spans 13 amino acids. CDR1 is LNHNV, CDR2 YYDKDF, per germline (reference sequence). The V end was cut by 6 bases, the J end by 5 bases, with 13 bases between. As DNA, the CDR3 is TGTGCCACCAGGAGGCAGGGTCGGACTGAAGCTTTCTTT. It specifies CATRRQGRTEAFF.

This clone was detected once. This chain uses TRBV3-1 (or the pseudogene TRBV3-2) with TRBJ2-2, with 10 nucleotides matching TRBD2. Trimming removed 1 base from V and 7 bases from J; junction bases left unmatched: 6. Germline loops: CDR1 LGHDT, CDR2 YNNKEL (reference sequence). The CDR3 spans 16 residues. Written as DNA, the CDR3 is TGTGCCAGCAGCCAAGCGCTAGCGGGAGAGTACGGGGAGCTGTTTTTT. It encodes CASSQALAGEYGELFF.

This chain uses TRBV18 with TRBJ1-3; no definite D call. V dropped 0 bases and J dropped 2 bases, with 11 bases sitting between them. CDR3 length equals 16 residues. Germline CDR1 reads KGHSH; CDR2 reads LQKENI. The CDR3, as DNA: TGTGCCAGCTCACCACCCGAGGGATTTGCTGGAAACACCATATATTTT. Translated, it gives CASSPPEGFAGNTIYF.

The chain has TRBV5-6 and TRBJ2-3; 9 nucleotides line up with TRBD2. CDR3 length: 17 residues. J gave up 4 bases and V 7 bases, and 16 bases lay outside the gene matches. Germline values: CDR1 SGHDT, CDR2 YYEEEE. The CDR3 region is CASHYDMSGRPSDTQYF. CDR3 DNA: TGTGCCAGCCACTACGACATGAGCGGGAGGCCCTCAGATACGCAGTATTTT.

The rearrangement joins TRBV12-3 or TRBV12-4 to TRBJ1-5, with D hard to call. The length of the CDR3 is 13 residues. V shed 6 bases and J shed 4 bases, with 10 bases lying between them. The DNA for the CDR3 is TGTGCCAGCAGAGAGGGCGTGAATCAGCCCCAGCATTTT. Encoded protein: CASREGVNQPQHF.

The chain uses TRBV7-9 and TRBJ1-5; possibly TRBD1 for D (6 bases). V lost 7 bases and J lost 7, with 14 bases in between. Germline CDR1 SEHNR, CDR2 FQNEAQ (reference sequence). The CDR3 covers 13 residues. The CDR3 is CASNLQGAQPQHF. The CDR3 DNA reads TGTGCCAGCAACCTACAGGGTGCCCAGCCCCAGCATTTT.

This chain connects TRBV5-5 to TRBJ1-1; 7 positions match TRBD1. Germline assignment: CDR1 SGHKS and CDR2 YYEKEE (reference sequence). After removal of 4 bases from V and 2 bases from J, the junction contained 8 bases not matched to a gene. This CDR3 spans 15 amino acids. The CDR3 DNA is TGTGCCAGCAGCATCTCCGGGACAGAAAACACTGAAGCTTTCTTT. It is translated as CASSISGTENTEAFF. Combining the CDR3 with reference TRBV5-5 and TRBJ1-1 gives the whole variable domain DAGVTQSPTHLIKTRGQQVTLRCSPISGHKSVSWYQQVLGQGPQFIFQYYEKEERGRGNFPDRFSARQFPNYSSELNVNALLLGDSALYLCASSISGTENTEAFFGQGTRLTVV.

This chain's CDR3 is CASSVVTAGDEQYF. The CDR3 bases are TGTGCCAGCAGCGTAGTAACGGCGGGGGATGAGCAGTACTTC. V is TRBV9 and J is TRBJ2-7, with 7 nucleotides matching TRBD2. The CDR3 sequence is 14 residues long. The V gene's germline CDR1 is SGDLS and CDR2 YYNGEE. The J segment lost 7 bases and the V segment lost 0 bases, leaving 7 bases of the junction unmatched.

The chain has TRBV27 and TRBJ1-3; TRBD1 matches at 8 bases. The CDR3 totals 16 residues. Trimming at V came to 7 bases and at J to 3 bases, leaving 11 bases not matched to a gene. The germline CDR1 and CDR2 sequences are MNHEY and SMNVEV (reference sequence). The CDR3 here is CASTPGRGRGGNTIYF. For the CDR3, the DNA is TGTGCCAGCACCCCCGGCAGGGGGCGCGGTGGAAACACCATATATTTT.

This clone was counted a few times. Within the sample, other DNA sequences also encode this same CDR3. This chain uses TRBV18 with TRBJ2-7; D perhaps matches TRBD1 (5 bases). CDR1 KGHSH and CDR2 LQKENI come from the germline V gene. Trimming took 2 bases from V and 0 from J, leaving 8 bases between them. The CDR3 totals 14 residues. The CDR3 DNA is TGTGCCAGCTCACCAGGACATCCCTCCTACGAGCAGTACTTC. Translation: CASSPGHPSYEQYF.

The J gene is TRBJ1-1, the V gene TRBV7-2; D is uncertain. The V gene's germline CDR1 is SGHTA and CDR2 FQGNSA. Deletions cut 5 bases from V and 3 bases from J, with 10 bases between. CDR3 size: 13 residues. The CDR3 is CASSAGSYTEAFF. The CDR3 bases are TGTGCCAGCAGCGCCGGGAGCTACACTGAAGCTTTCTTT.

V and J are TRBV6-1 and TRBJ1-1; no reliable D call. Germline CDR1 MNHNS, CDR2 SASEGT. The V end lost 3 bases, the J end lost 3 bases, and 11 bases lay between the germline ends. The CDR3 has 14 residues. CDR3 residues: CASSDNPTYTEAFF. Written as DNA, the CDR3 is TGTGCCAGCAGTGACAACCCTACGTACACTGAAGCTTTCTTT.

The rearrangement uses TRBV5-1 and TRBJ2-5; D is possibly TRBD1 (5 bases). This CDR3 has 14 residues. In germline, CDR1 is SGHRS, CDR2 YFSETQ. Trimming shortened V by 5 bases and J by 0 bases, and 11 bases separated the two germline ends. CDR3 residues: CASRPRTNQETQYF. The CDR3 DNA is TGCGCCAGCAGACCTCGGACAAACCAAGAGACCCAGTACTTC. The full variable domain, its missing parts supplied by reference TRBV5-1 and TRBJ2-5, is KAGVTQTPRYLIKTRGQQVTLSCSPISGHRSVSWYQQTPGQGLQFLFEYFSETQRNKGNFPGRFSGRQFSNSRSEMNVSTLELGDSALYLCASRPRTNQETQYFGPGTRLLVL.

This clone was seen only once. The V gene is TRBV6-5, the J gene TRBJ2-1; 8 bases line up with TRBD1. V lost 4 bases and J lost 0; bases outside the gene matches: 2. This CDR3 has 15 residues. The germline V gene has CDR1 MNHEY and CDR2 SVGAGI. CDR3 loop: CASSLQGGSYNEQFF. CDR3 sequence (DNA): TGTGCCAGCAGTTTACAGGGGGGCTCCTACAATGAGCAGTTCTTC.

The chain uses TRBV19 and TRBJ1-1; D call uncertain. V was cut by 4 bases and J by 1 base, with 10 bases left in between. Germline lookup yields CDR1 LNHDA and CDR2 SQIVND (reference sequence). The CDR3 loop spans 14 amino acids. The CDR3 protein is CASSTGGGNTEAFF. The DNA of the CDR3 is TGTGCCAGTAGTACCGGAGGAGGGAACACTGAAGCTTTCTTT.

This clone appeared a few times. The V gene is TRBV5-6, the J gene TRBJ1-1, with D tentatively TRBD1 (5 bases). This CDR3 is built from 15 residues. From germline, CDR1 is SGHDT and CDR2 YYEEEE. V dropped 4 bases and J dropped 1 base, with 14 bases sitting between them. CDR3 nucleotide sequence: TGTGCCAGCAGCATTGGAGGGGAGGGGAACACTGAAGCTTTCTTT. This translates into CASSIGGEGNTEAFF.

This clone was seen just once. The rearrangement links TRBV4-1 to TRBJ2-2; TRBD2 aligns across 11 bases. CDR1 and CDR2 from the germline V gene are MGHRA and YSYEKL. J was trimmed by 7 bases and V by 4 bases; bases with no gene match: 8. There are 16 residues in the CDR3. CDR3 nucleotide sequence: TGCGCCAGCAGCCTCCGTATAGCGGGGGGGCACGGGGAGCTGTTTTTT. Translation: CASSLRIAGGHGELFF.

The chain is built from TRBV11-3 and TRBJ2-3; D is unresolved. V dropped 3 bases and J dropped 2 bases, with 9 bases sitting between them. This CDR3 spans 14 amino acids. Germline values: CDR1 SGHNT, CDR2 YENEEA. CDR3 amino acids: CASSLNIHTDTQYF. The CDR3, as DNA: TGTGCCAGCAGCTTGAACATTCACACAGATACGCAGTATTTT.

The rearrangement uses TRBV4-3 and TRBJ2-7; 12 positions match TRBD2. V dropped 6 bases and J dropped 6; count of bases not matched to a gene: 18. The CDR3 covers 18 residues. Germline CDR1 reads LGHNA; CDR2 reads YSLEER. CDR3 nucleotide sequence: TGCGCCAGCAGTCAACGGTCTAGCGGGAGGGCCTGTTATTGCGAGCAGTACGTC. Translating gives CASSQRSSGRACYCEQYV.

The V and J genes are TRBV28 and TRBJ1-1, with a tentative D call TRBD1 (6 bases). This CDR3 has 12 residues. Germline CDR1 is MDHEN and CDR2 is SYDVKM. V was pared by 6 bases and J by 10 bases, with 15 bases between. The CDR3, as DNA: TGTGCCAGCAGCCCCACAGGGTGGCGAGCTTTCTTT. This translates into CASSPTGWRAFF.

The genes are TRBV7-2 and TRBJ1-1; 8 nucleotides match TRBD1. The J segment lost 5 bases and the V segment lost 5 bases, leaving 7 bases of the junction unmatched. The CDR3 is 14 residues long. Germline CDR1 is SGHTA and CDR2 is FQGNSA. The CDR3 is CASSPRQGKTEAFF. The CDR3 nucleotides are TGTGCCAGCAGCCCAAGACAGGGGAAGACTGAAGCTTTCTTT.

CDR3 loop: CASSHSDPEGASEAFF. For the CDR3, the DNA is TGTGCCAGCAGCCACTCCGACCCAGAAGGGGCATCTGAAGCTTTCTTT. This rearrangement joins TRBV4-2 to TRBJ1-1; weak D call: TRBD1 (5 bases). CDR1 is LGHNA and CDR2 is YNFKEQ in the germline V gene. The CDR3 extends over 16 amino acids. V was pared by 3 bases and J by 6 bases, with 20 bases between.

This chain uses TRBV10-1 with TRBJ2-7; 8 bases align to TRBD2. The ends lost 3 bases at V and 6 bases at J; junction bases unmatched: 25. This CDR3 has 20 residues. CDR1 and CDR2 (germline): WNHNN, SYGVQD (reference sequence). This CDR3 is CASSEPPGLLRVAGRGEQYV. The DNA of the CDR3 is TGCGCCAGCAGTGAACCCCCGGGGCTCCTGCGGGTAGCGGGACGCGGCGAGCAGTACGTC.

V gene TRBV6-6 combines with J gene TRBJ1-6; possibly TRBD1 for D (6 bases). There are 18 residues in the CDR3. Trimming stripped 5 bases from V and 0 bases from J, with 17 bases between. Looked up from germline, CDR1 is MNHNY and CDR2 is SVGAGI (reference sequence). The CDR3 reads CASSPRSGASSYNSPLHF. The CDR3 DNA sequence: TGTGCCAGCAGTCCTCGCTCAGGGGCCAGCTCCTATAATTCACCCCTCCACTTT.